Below are 21 T cell receptor beta chains sequenced from a single sample in a study of PD-1 blockade in classical Hodgkin lymphoma. Time point noted: cycle 4 day 1 (C4D1), after 5 to 7 weeks of nivolumab. All patients relapsed after autologous stem cell transplantation, and brentuximab vedotin exposure varied. Sequenced by immunoSEQ multiplex PCR; TCRdb stores in-frame clones only, minus some. The sample comprises roughly 94,000 clones, roughly 91% of which are singletons, and about 2% rests with the top ten. Specimen: peripheral blood mononuclear cells (PBMCs), collected before the fourth cycle of nivolumab. The origin of the receptors is a human donor with classical Hodgkin lymphoma.

Written as DNA, the CDR3 is TGTGCCAGCAGCTTAGGGTACCGGGACTATTACACCGGGGAGCTGTTTTTT. As protein: CASSLGYRDYYTGELFF. The rearrangement links TRBV7-9 to TRBJ2-2; 7 nucleotides align to TRBD2. Germline V gene sequence: CDR1 SEHNR, CDR2 FQNEAQ (reference sequence). The CDR3 loop spans 17 amino acids. The trim removed 1 base at V and 3 bases at J, leaving 8 bases unmatched.

This rearrangement joins TRBV5-1 to TRBJ2-1; D is ambiguous. V dropped 0 bases and J dropped 6 bases, with 10 bases sitting between them. This CDR3 comprises 14 residues. Germline V gene data show CDR1 as SGHRS and CDR2 as YFSETQ. CDR3 sequence: CASSLGSFGNEQFF. CDR3 DNA sequence: TGCGCCAGCAGCTTGGGATCGTTCGGCAATGAGCAGTTCTTC.

The chain employs TRBV7-6 and TRBJ2-7, with 9 bases identical to TRBD2. J gave up 3 bases and V 1 base, and 4 bases lay outside the gene matches. CDR3 size: 15 residues. CDR1 is SGHVS, CDR2 FNYEAQ, per germline. The CDR3 DNA reads as TGTGCCAGCAGCTTAGGCGGGAGGGCCTTCTACGAGCAGTACTTC. Amino acids: CASSLGGRAFYEQYF.

This chain connects TRBV6-1 to TRBJ1-2; D possibly corresponds to TRBD1 (6 bases). This CDR3 contains 16 residues. V lost 4 bases to trimming and J lost 8 bases, with 23 bases between them. CDR1 and CDR2 (germline): MNHNS, SASEGT. CDR3 in amino acids: CASSGRRGAAAVGYTF. For the CDR3, the DNA is TGTGCCAGCAGTGGAAGGCGGGGGGCCGCGGCGGTAGGCTACACCTTC.

This clone came up once. V and J are TRBV28 and TRBJ2-3; D unclear. The CDR3 extends over 16 amino acids. Trimming removed 3 bases from V and 3 bases from J, with 16 bases in between. Germline loops: CDR1 MDHEN, CDR2 SYDVKM. CDR3 amino acids: CASSFPRASWTDTQYF. The DNA of the CDR3 is TGTGCCAGCAGTTTCCCTAGGGCCTCCTGGACAGATACGCAGTATTTT. The full variable domain, rest sourced from reference TRBV28 and TRBJ2-3, is DVKVTQSSRYLVKRTGEKVFLECVQDMDHENMFWYRQDPGLGLRLIYFSYDVKMKEKGDIPEGYSVSREKKERFSLILESASTNQTSMYLCASSFPRASWTDTQYFGPGTRLTVL.

The chain combines TRBV7-6 with TRBJ1-2; 8 positions agree with TRBD1. The length of the CDR3 is 15 residues. J gave up 3 bases and V 5 bases, and 8 bases lay outside the gene matches. Germline V gene data show CDR1 as SGHVS and CDR2 as FNYEAQ. CDR3 sequence (DNA): TGTGCCAGCAGCCCCGCCCTGACAGGGGACTATGGCTACACCTTC. It yields the protein CASSPALTGDYGYTF. The whole variable domain, remainder taken from reference TRBV7-6 and TRBJ1-2, is GAGVSQSPRYKVTKRGQDVALRCDPISGHVSLYWYRQALGQGPEFLTYFNYEAQQDKSGLPNDRFSAERPEGSISTLTIQRTEQRDSAMYRCASSPALTGDYGYTFGSGTRLTVV.

The V gene is TRBV7-2, the J gene TRBJ2-3, with D perhaps assigned TRBD1 or TRBD2 (5 bases each). The germline gives CDR1 SGHTA, CDR2 FQGNSA. Trimming removed 3 bases at V and 3 bases at J, with 16 bases between. The CDR3 loop spans 16 amino acids. CDR3 sequence reads: CASSLGIRDPTDTQYF. CDR3 sequence (DNA): TGTGCCAGCAGCTTGGGGATCCGGGACCCTACAGATACGCAGTATTTT. The full variable domain, its missing parts supplied by reference TRBV7-2 and TRBJ2-3, is GAGVSQSPSNKVTEKGKDVELRCDPISGHTALYWYRQSLGQGLEFLIYFQGNSAPDKSGLPSDRFSAERTGGSVSTLTIQRTQQEDSAVYLCASSLGIRDPTDTQYFGPGTRLTVL.

The CDR3 here is CASATGTAHRNEQFF. Here the CDR3 DNA reads TGTGCCAGCGCGACCGGGACAGCCCATCGGAATGAGCAGTTCTTC. The J gene is TRBJ2-1, the V gene TRBV7-9; 7 bases line up with TRBD1. The junction had 14 bases not matched to a gene; V was cut back by 8 bases and J by 7 bases. CDR1 and CDR2 (germline): SEHNR, FQNEAQ (reference sequence). The length of the CDR3 is 15 residues.

V usage is TRBV11-3 and J usage is TRBJ2-1; D is perhaps TRBD2 (5 bases). The CDR3 loop spans 14 amino acids. Germline V gene sequence: CDR1 SGHNT, CDR2 YENEEA. V was trimmed by 5 bases and J by 2 bases, leaving 10 bases between them. This CDR3 reads CASSPPGAYNEQFF. The CDR3 DNA reads TGTGCCAGCAGCCCCCCCGGGGCCTACAATGAGCAGTTCTTC.

There are a few counts of this clone. The rearrangement links TRBV14 to TRBJ1-2; D may be TRBD1 (5 bases). CDR3 length: 13 residues. The V and J ends lost 3 bases and 4 bases respectively, with 9 bases between them. The germline CDR1 and CDR2 sequences are SGHDN and FVKESK. The CDR3 spells CASSHGRVYGYTF. CDR3 sequence (DNA): TGTGCCAGCAGCCACGGCAGGGTCTATGGCTACACCTTC.

In DNA form, the CDR3 reads TGTGCCAGCAGTTTAGTGGGGCTCAACACCGGGGAGCTGTTTTTT. Its translation: CASSLVGLNTGELFF. This chain links TRBV28 with TRBJ2-2; D is perhaps TRBD1 (5 bases). Germline lookup yields CDR1 MDHEN and CDR2 SYDVKM. The CDR3 extends over 15 amino acids. V lost 2 bases and J lost 2, with 9 bases in between. Using reference TRBV28 and TRBJ2-2 for the parts outside the CDR3, the full variable domain is DVKVTQSSRYLVKRTGEKVFLECVQDMDHENMFWYRQDPGLGLRLIYFSYDVKMKEKGDIPEGYSVSREKKERFSLILESASTNQTSMYLCASSLVGLNTGELFFGEGSRLTVL.

The chain has TRBV9 and TRBJ2-1; 14 bases are a match to TRBD2. Trimming cost V 2 bases and J 1 base; bases outside gene matches: 8. The CDR3 consists of 19 residues. The germline V gene encodes CDR1 SGDLS and CDR2 YYNGEE. The CDR3 loop reads CASSVGGLAGAGSYNEQFF. The CDR3, as DNA: TGTGCCAGCAGCGTCGGGGGACTAGCGGGAGCTGGGTCCTACAATGAGCAGTTCTTC.

The J gene is TRBJ2-1, the V gene TRBV13, with 7 bases lining up with TRBD2. Germline values: CDR1 PRHDT, CDR2 FYEKMQ (reference sequence). The CDR3 has 16 amino acids. V shed 0 bases, J shed 5 bases, and the junction held 7 bases outside the gene matches. CDR3 nucleotide sequence: TGTGCCAGCAGCTTAGGTCTACTAGCGAACAACAATGAGCAGTTCTTC. Amino acid sequence: CASSLGLLANNNEQFF. Looking up the rest from reference TRBV13 and TRBJ2-1 gives the full variable domain: AAGVIQSPRHLIKEKRETATLKCYPIPRHDTVYWYQQGPGQDPQFLISFYEKMQSDKGSIPDRFSAQQFSDYHSELNMSSLELGDSALYFCASSLGLLANNNEQFFGPGTRLTVL.

The chain is built from TRBV4-2 and TRBJ2-6; tentative D call: TRBD1 (6 bases). The CDR3 loop spans 18 amino acids. Germline lookup yields CDR1 LGHNA and CDR2 YNFKEQ. V was pared by 3 bases and J by 0 bases, with 15 bases between. CDR3 region: CASSQEIQGPSGANVLTF. The CDR3 coding sequence is TGTGCCAGCAGCCAGGAAATACAGGGTCCCTCTGGGGCCAACGTCCTGACTTTC.

This chain connects TRBV5-1 to TRBJ1-1; D might be TRBD1 (5 bases). Trimming took 1 base from V and 2 from J, leaving 15 bases between them. The CDR3 length is 16 residues. CDR1 is SGHRS, CDR2 YFSETQ, per germline. Here the CDR3 DNA reads TGCGCCAGCAGCTTGAACAGCATCCAGGGAAACACTGAAGCTTTCTTT. It yields the protein CASSLNSIQGNTEAFF.

The chain couples TRBV5-5 to TRBJ2-7, with TRBD1 identical over 8 bases. The V and J ends lost 2 bases and 2 bases, in that order; junction bases with no gene match: 15. The CDR3 contains 18 residues. Per germline, CDR1 SGHKS and CDR2 YYEKEE (reference sequence). CDR3 sequence: CASSLIKTGALITYEQYF. DNA for the CDR3: TGTGCCAGCAGCTTAATAAAGACAGGGGCTCTAATCACCTACGAGCAGTACTTC.

The chain uses TRBV9 and TRBJ2-7; 9 bases line up with TRBD2. The germline V gene encodes CDR1 SGDLS and CDR2 YYNGEE. This CDR3 is built from 15 residues. V trimming: 1 base; J trimming: 2 bases; junction bases outside the gene matches: 4. The CDR3 coding sequence is TGTGCCAGCAGCGTACGTAGCGGGGGACCCTACGAGCAGTACTTC. It yields the protein CASSVRSGGPYEQYF.

This clone was recorded only once. This chain links TRBV19 with TRBJ2-7; D not certain. The CDR3 has 16 residues. V lost 2 bases and J 0 bases, leaving 14 bases between the germline ends. CDR1 LNHDA and CDR2 SQIVND come from the germline V gene (reference sequence). The CDR3 loop reads CASSIRPDISSYEQYF. In DNA form, the CDR3 reads TGTGCCAGTAGTATAAGGCCGGATATAAGCTCCTACGAGCAGTACTTC. The full variable domain, its missing parts supplied by reference TRBV19 and TRBJ2-7, is DGGITQSPKYLFRKEGQNVTLSCEQNLNHDAMYWYRQDPGQGLRLIYYSQIVNDFQKGDIAEGYSVSREKKESFPLTVTSAQKNPTAFYLCASSIRPDISSYEQYFGPGTRLTVT.

This chain connects TRBV12-5 to TRBJ2-7; either TRBD1 or TRBD2 may supply D (6 bases each). This CDR3 has 15 residues. The V and J ends lost 2 bases and 6 bases respectively, with 17 bases between them. Germline values: CDR1 LGHNT, CDR2 FRNRAP. CDR3: CASGLTSAGQPEQYF. As DNA, the CDR3 is TGTGCTAGTGGTTTGACTTCCGCGGGACAACCCGAGCAGTACTTC.

The V and J genes are TRBV4-2 and TRBJ2-7, with D possibly matching TRBD2 (5 bases). Trimming removed 2 bases at V and 0 bases at J, with 14 bases between. Germline-derived CDR1 and CDR2 are LGHNA and YNFKEQ. The CDR3 contains 16 residues. The CDR3 region is CASSQLRGRGSYEQYF. As DNA, the CDR3 is TGTGCCAGCAGCCAACTCCGGGGTCGGGGCTCCTACGAGCAGTACTTC.

V gene TRBV28 combines with J gene TRBJ2-7; 9 bases line up with TRBD1. The V gene's germline CDR1 is MDHEN and CDR2 SYDVKM. V shed 4 bases, J shed 2 bases, and the junction held 9 bases outside the gene matches. The CDR3 consists of 16 residues. Written as DNA, the CDR3 is TGTGCCAGCAGTTCATCCGGGACAGGGCGGGCCTACGAGCAGTACTTC. This codes for CASSSSGTGRAYEQYF.